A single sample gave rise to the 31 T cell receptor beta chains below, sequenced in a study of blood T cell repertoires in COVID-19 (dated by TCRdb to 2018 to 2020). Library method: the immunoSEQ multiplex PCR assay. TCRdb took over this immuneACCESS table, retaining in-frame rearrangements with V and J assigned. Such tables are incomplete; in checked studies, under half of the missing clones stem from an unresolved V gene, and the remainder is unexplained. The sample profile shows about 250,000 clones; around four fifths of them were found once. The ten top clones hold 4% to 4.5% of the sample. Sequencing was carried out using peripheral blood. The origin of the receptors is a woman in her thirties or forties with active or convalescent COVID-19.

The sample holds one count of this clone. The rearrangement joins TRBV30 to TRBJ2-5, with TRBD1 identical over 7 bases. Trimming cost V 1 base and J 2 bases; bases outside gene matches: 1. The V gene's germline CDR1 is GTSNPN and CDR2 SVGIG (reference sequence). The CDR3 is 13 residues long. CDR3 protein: CAWSGDRQETQYF. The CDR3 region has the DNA TGTGCCTGGAGTGGGGACAGACAAGAGACCCAGTACTTC.

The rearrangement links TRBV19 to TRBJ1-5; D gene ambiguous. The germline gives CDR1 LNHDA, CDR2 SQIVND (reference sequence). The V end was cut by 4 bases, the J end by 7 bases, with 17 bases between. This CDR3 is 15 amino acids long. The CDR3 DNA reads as TGTGCCAGTAGTAGGGGAGAGGCGGCGGGGCAGCCCCAGCATTTT. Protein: CASSRGEAAGQPQHF.

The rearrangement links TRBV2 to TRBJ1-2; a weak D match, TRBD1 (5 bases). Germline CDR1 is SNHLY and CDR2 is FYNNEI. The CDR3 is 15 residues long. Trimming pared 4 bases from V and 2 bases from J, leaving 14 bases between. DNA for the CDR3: TGTGCCAGCAGTGTTAAGGACAAGGGGAACTATGGCTACACCTTC. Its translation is CASSVKDKGNYGYTF.

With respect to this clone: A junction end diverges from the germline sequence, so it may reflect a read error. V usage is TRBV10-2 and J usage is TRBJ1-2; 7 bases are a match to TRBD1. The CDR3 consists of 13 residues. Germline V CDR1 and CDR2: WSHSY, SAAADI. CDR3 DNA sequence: TGCGCCAGCAGTGACAGGGGGACCTATGGCTGCACCTTC. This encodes CASSDRGTYGCTF.

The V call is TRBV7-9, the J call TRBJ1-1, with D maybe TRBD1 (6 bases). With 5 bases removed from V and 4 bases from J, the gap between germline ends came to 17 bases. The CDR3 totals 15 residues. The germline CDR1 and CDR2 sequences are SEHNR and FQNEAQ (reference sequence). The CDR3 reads CASSATTGMGTEAFF. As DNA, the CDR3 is TGTGCCAGCAGCGCCACTACAGGGATGGGCACTGAAGCTTTCTTT.

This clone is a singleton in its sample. CDR3 amino acids: CASSQVYRGTQPQHF. Here the CDR3 DNA reads TGTGCCAGCAGCCAAGTTTACAGGGGTACTCAGCCCCAGCATTTT. J is TRBJ1-5 and V is TRBV14, with 7 bases that match TRBD1. CDR1 is SGHDN and CDR2 is FVKESK in the germline V gene. The trim removed 1 base at V and 6 bases at J, leaving 6 bases unmatched. The CDR3 consists of 15 residues.

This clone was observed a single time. Written as DNA, the CDR3 is TGTGCCAGCAGTACTCCGGGACAGGGGAAACAGCCCCAGCATTTT. It is translated as CASSTPGQGKQPQHF. The chain is built from TRBV28 and TRBJ1-5, with 10 bases fitting TRBD1. The trim removed 5 bases at V and 7 bases at J, leaving 8 bases unmatched. Germline CDR1 and CDR2: MDHEN and SYDVKM. The CDR3 runs 15 residues.

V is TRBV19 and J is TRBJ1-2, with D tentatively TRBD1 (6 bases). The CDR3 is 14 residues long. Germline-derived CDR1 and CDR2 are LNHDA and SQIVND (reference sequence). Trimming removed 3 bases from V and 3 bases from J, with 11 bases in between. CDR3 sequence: CASSITDRYYGYTF. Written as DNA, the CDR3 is TGTGCCAGTAGTATCACCGACAGGTACTATGGCTACACCTTC.

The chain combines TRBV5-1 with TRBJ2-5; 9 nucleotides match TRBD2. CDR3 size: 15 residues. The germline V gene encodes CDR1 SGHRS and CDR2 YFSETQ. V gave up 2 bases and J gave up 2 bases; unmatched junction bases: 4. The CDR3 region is CASSLRLAVQETQYF. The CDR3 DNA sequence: TGCGCCAGCAGCTTACGACTAGCGGTGCAAGAGACCCAGTACTTC.

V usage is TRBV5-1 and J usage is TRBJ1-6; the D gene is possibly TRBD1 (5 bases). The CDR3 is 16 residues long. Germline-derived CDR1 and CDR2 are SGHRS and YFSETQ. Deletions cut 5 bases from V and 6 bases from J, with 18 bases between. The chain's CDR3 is CASRPGGDPVNSPLHF. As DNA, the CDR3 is TGCGCCAGCAGACCGGGAGGGGATCCTGTTAATTCACCCCTCCACTTT.

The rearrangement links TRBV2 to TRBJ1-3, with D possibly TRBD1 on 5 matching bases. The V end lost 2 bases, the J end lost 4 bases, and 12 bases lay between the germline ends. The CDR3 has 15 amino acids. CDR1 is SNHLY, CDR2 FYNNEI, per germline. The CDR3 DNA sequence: TGTGCCAGCAGTGAACAATCCCGACAGGGAAACACCATATATTTT. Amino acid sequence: CASSEQSRQGNTIYF.

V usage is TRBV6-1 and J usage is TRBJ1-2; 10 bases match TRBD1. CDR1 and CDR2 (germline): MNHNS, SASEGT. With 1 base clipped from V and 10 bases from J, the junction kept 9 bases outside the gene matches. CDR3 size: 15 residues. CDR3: CASSEETGGRGVYTF. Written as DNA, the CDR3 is TGTGCCAGCAGTGAAGAGACAGGGGGCCGGGGCGTCTACACCTTC.

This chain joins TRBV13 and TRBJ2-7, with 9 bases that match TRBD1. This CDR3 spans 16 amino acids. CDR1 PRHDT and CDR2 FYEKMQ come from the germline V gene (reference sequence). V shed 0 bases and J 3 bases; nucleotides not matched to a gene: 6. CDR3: CASSLGLGTGLYEQYF. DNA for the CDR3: TGTGCCAGCAGCTTAGGCTTGGGGACAGGGCTCTACGAGCAGTACTTC.

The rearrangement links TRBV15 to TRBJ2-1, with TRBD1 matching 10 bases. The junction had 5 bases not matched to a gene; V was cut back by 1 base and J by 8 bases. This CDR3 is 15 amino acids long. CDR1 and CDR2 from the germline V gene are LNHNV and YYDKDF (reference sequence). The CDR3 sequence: CATSRAGQGHDEQFF. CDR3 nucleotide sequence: TGTGCCACCAGCAGAGCGGGACAGGGGCACGATGAGCAGTTCTTC.

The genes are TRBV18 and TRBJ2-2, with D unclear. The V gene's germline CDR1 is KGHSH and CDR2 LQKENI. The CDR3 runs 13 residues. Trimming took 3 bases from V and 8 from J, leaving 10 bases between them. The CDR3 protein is CASSPLGPGELFF. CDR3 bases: TGTGCCAGCTCACCCTTGGGCCCGGGGGAGCTGTTTTTT. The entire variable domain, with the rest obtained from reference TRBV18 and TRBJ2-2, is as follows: NAGVMQNPRHLVRRRGQEARLRCSPMKGHSHVYWYRQLPEEGLKFMVYLQKENIIDESGMPKERFSAEFPKEGPSILRIQQVVRGDSAAYFCASSPLGPGELFFGEGSRLTVL.

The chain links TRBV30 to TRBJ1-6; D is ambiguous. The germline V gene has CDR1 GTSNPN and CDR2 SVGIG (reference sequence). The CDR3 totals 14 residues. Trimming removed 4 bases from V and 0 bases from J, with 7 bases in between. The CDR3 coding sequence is TGTGCCTGGAACCCCAGCTCCTATAATTCACCCCTCCACTTT. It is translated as CAWNPSSYNSPLHF.

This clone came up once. This chain's CDR3 is CASSYRDRSTDTQYF. Here the CDR3 DNA reads TGCGCCAGCAGCTACCGGGACAGGAGCACAGATACGCAGTATTTT. The chain links TRBV5-1 to TRBJ2-3, with 8 positions matching TRBD1. Germline V gives CDR1 SGHRS, CDR2 YFSETQ. CDR3 length equals 15 residues. V lost 3 bases to trimming and J lost 0 bases; unmatched junction nucleotides: 3.

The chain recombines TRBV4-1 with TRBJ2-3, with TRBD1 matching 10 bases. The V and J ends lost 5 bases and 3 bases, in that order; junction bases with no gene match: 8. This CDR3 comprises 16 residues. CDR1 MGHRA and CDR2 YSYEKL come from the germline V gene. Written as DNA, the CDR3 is TGCGCCAGCAGCTCCTCCGGACAGGGGGGGACAGATACGCAGTATTTT. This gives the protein CASSSSGQGGTDTQYF.

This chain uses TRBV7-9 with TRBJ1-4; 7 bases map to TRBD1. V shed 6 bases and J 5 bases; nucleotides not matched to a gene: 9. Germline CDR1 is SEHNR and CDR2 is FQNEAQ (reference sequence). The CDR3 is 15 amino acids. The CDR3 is CASRPGGGRNEKLFF. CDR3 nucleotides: TGTGCCAGCAGGCCAGGGGGAGGTCGAAATGAAAAACTGTTTTTT.

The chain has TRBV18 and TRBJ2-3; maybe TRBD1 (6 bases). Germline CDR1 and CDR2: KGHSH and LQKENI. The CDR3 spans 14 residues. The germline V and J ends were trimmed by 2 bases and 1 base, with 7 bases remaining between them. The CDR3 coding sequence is TGTGCCAGCTCACCAAAGGGGGGCACAGATACGCAGTATTTT. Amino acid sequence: CASSPKGGTDTQYF. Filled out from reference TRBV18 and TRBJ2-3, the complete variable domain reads NAGVMQNPRHLVRRRGQEARLRCSPMKGHSHVYWYRQLPEEGLKFMVYLQKENIIDESGMPKERFSAEFPKEGPSILRIQQVVRGDSAAYFCASSPKGGTDTQYFGPGTRLTVL.

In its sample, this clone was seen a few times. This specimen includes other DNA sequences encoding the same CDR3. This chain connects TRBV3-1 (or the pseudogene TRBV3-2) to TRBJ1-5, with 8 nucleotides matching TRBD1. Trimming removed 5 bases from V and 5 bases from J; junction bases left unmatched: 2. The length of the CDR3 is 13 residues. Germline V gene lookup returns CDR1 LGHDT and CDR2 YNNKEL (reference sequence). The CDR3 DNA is TGTGCCAGCAGCTTACAGGGGGATCAGCCCCAGCATTTT. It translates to CASSLQGDQPQHF.

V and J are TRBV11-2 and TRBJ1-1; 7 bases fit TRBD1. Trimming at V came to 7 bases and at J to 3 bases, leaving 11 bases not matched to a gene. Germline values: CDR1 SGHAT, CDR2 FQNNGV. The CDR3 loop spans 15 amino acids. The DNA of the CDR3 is TGTGCCAGCACCCTAGGGGGCGGTGGACACACTGAAGCTTTCTTT. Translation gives CASTLGGGGHTEAFF.

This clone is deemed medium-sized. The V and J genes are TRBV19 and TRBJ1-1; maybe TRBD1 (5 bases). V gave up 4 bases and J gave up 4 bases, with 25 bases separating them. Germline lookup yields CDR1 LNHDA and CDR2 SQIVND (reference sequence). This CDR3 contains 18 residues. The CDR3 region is CASSSLGGNPGTLTEAFF. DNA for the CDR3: TGTGCCAGTAGTAGCCTCGGGGGAAATCCGGGCACGCTCACTGAAGCTTTCTTT.

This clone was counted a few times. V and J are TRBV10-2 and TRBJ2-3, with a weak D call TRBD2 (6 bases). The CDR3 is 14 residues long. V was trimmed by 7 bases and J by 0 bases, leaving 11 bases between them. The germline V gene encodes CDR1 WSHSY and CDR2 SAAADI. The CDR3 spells CASTSGTSTDTQYF. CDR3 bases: TGCGCCAGCACCTCAGGGACTAGCACAGATACGCAGTATTTT.

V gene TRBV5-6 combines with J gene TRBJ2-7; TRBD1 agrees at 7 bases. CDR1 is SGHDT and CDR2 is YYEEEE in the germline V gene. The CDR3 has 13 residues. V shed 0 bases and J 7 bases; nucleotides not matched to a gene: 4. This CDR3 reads CASSLAPRGEQYV. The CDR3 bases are TGTGCCAGCAGCTTGGCCCCCAGGGGGGAGCAGTACGTC.

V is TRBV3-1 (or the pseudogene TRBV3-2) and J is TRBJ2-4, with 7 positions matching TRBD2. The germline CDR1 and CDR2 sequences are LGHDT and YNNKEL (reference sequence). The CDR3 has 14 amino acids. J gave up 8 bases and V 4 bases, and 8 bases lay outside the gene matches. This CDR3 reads CASSPLAGRDIQYF. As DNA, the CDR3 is TGTGCCAGCAGCCCCCTCGCAGGGAGGGACATTCAGTACTTC.

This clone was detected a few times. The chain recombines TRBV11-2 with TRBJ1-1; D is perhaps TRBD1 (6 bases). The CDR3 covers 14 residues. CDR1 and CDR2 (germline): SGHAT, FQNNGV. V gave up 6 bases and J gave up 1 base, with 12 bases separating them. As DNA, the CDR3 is TGTGCCAGCAGGACGGACAGTACGAACACTGAAGCTTTCTTT. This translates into CASRTDSTNTEAFF.

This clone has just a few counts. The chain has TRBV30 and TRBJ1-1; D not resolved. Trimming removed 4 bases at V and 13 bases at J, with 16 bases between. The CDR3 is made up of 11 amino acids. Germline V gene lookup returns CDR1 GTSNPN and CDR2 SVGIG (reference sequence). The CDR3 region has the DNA TGTGCCTGGACACCGGGAATCAAGGTTTTCTTT. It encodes CAWTPGIKVFF.

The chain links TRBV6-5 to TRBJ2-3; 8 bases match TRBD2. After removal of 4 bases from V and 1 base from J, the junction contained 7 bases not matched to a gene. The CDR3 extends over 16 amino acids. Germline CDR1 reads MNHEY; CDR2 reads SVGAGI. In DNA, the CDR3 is TGTGCCAGCAGTTCCCGAGAGCGGGGGCGCACAGATACGCAGTATTTT. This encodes CASSSRERGRTDTQYF.

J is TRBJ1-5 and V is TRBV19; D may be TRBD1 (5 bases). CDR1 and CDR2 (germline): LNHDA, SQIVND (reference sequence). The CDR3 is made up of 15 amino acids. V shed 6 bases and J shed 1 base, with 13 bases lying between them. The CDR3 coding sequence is TGTGCCAGTAGGGACAAGGGGTACAGCAATCAGCCCCAGCATTTT. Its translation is CASRDKGYSNQPQHF.

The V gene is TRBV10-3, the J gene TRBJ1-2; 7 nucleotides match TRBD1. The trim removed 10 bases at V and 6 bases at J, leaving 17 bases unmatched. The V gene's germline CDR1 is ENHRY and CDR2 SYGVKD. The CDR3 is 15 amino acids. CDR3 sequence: CATRKGRGIGDGYTF. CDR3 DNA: TGTGCCACTAGGAAGGGCAGGGGGATTGGAGATGGCTACACCTTC.